The 9 T cell receptor beta chains below all came from one sample that was sequenced in a study of T-cell memory formation after mild COVID-19. TCRdb reprocessed the 5' RACE reads via MiXCR and lists one record per CDR3 protein. The sample includes about 180,000 distinct CDR3 sequences, roughly 18% of them seen just once. Sequencing was carried out using PBMCs or a T cell subset sorted from them (not recorded which). The source is a man between 18 and 35 years old who had mild COVID-19 (a few samples of this study predate the infection). Cell type and time point are not known.

The sample holds many counts of this clonotype. This chain joins TRBV5-1 and TRBJ2-2, with D possibly TRBD2 on 6 matching bases. This CDR3 has 16 amino acids. V was pared by 4 bases and J by 3 bases, with 16 bases between. Germline V gives CDR1 SGHRS, CDR2 YFSETQ. The CDR3 spells CASSPDPWGDTGELFF. The DNA for the CDR3 is TGCGCCAGCAGCCCGGACCCCTGGGGGGACACCGGGGAGCTGTTTTTT. The whole variable domain, remainder taken from reference TRBV5-1 and TRBJ2-2, is KAGVTQTPRYLIKTRGQQVTLSCSPISGHRSVSWYQQTPGQGLQFLFEYFSETQRNKGNFPGRFSGRQFSNSRSEMNVSTLELGDSALYLCASSPDPWGDTGELFFGEGSRLTVL.

The rearrangement uses TRBV6-5 and TRBJ2-3, with D perhaps TRBD1 or TRBD2 (6 bases each). This CDR3 is 16 amino acids long. Looked up from germline, CDR1 is MNHEY and CDR2 is SVGAGI. The germline V and J ends were trimmed by 0 bases and 1 base, with 11 bases remaining between them. The DNA for the CDR3 is TGTGCCAGCAGTTACTCAGGGGGGCAGGGCACAGATACGCAGTATTTT. Protein product: CASSYSGGQGTDTQYF.

The chain carries TRBV7-9 and TRBJ1-5, with D perhaps matching TRBD1 (5 bases). The CDR3 is 12 residues long. V shed 7 bases and J shed 9 bases, with 13 bases lying between them. Germline V lookup: CDR1 SEHNR, CDR2 FQNEAQ (reference sequence). CDR3 DNA sequence: TGTGCCAGCACCACCGGGGCGGGGCCCCAGCATTTT. It specifies CASTTGAGPQHF.

The genes are TRBV12-3 or TRBV12-4 and TRBJ1-6, with 7 bases matching TRBD1. The CDR3 runs 15 residues. The ends lost 4 bases at V and 9 bases at J; junction bases unmatched: 9. The CDR3 loop reads CASSSGDRLFSPLHF. The CDR3 DNA is TGTGCCAGCAGTTCCGGGGACAGACTGTTTTCACCCCTCCACTTT.

The V call is TRBV6-5, the J call TRBJ2-3, with D possibly matching TRBD2 (5 bases). Between the trimmed V and J ends, which lost 6 bases and 2 bases, there was a span of 15 bases. CDR3 length: 15 residues. Germline CDR1 and CDR2: MNHEY and SVGAGI. The CDR3, as DNA: TGTGCCAGCAGCTCCGCGACTACTAACACAGATACGCAGTATTTT. This codes for CASSSATTNTDTQYF.

The gene calls are TRBV2 and TRBJ1-5; TRBD1 aligns across 7 bases. The J segment lost 7 bases and the V segment lost 6 bases, leaving 9 bases of the junction unmatched. CDR3 size: 14 residues. CDR1 and CDR2 (germline): SNHLY, FYNNEI. CDR3 amino acids: CASSEGARDQPQHF. The CDR3 DNA is TGTGCCAGCAGCGAGGGGGCGCGGGACCAGCCCCAGCATTTT.

There are a few counts of this clonotype. This chain links TRBV6-5 with TRBJ1-3; the D gene is possibly TRBD1 (5 bases). Germline V gives CDR1 MNHEY, CDR2 SVGAGI. The CDR3 sequence is 15 residues long. Deletions cut 4 bases from V and 0 bases from J, with 10 bases between. DNA for the CDR3: TGTGCCAGCAGTTCCGGGGACGGCTCTGGAAACACCATATATTTT. Translated, it gives CASSSGDGSGNTIYF.

In this sample, this clonotype turned up many times. The chain couples TRBV5-1 to TRBJ1-6; maybe TRBD1 (5 bases). This CDR3 comprises 15 residues. V gave up 0 bases and J gave up 10 bases, with 14 bases separating them. From germline, CDR1 is SGHRS and CDR2 YFSETQ. CDR3 nucleotides: TGCGCCAGCAGCTTGGTTTCAGGGTCGGAATCACCCCTCCACTTT. The encoded protein is CASSLVSGSESPLHF.

This chain links TRBV6-2 or TRBV6-3 with TRBJ2-5; TRBD2 might be the D (5 bases). V was shortened by 6 bases and J by 6 bases, with 11 bases between the two germline ends. The germline CDR1 and CDR2 sequences are MNHEY and SVGEGT. There are 12 residues in the CDR3. The CDR3 DNA is TGTGCCAGCAGCCTCTCGGGGAAGACCCAGTACTTC. Its protein is CASSLSGKTQYF.